This section outlines one T cell receptor beta chain sequence together with its context. This entry is derived from a study of control samples from healthy donors and cancer patients. Clones were sequenced by immunoSEQ multiplex PCR, and TCRdb holds only the in-frame ones, with some missing. The sample carries about 20,000 clones, roughly 89% recorded once. Germline V lookup: CDR1 SQVTM, CDR2 ANQGSEA. J lost 2 bases, V lost 4 bases, and 9 bases had no gene match. The CDR3 is 16 amino acids. The TCR sequence derives from a man between 60 and 75 years old with head and neck cancer. The specimen sequenced was PBMCs. V is TRBV29-1 and J is TRBJ2-5; 11 bases map to TRBD2. As DNA, the CDR3 is TGCAGCGTTGCCTCTAGCGGGGGGCGTTCTCAAGAGACCCAGTACTTC. Its protein is CSVASSGGRSQETQYF.